The sample holds a few counts of the clone carrying this T cell receptor (beta chain). Germline V gene lookup returns CDR1 MNHEY and CDR2 SVGAGI. Trimming took off 4 bases at V and 4 bases at J, with 13 bases between the two ends. CDR3 length: 14 amino acids. These data come from a study of blood T cell repertoires in COVID-19. Authors' analysis steps: Reference gene primer amplification gave nucleated cell count estimates. Libraries were prepared by immunoSEQ multiplex PCR; TCRdb keeps only in-frame clonotypes and omits some of them. That table furnishes V, J and clone size, whereas the DNA furnished D and trimming. The table includes 390,000 or so clones, around 89% detected once.

The receptor was derived from a man aged 18-30 years with active or convalescent COVID-19. This chain uses TRBV6-5 with TRBJ1-2; tentative D call: TRBD1 (6 bases). Material: peripheral blood. The CDR3 spells CASSSLGGAYGYTF. DNA of the CDR3: TGTGCCAGCAGTTCCCTCGGGGGGGCCTATGGCTACACCTTC.